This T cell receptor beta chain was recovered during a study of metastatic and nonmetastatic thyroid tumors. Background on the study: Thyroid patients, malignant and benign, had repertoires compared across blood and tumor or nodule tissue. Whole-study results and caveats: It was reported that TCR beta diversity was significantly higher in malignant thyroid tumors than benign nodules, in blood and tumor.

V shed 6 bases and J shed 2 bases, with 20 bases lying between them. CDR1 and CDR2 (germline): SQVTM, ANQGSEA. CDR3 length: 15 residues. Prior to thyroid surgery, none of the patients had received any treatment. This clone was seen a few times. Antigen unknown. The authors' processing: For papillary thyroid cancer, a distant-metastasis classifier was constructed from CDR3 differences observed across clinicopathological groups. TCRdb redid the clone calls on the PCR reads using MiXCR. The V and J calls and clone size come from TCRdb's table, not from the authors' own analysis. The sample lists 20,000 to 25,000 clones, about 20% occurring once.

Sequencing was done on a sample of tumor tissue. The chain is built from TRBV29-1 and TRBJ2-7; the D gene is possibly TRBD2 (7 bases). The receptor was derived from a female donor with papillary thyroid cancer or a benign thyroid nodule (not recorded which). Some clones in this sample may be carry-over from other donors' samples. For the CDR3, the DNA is TGCAGCGTGAAACAGGGTGGAGGGGGGGCCTACGAGCAGTACTTC. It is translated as CSVKQGGGGAYEQYF.